One sample yielded the 32 T cell receptor beta chains listed below, sequenced in a study of OX40 agonist ivuxolimab in advanced cancers. Sequencing used immunoSEQ multiplex PCR; TCRdb keeps in-frame clones, though not all of them. In the table there are 35,000 to 55,000 clones, 75% to 90% of which are singletons. The specimen comprised CD4+ or CD8+ T cells sorted from blood, sampled in a trial of the OX40 agonist ivuxolimab. Receptors originate from an adult with an advanced solid tumor such as melanoma, head and neck, liver or kidney cancer.

This chain connects TRBV7-3 to TRBJ2-1, with 11 bases matching TRBD1. This CDR3 has 14 residues. Trimming took 10 bases from V and 8 from J; bases not matched to a gene: 10. Germline V gene data show CDR1 as SGHTA and CDR2 as FQGTGA. The CDR3 spells CATKADRGLDEQFF. Written as DNA, the CDR3 is TGTGCCACAAAAGCGGACAGGGGGCTCGATGAGCAGTTCTTC.

The rearrangement links TRBV9 to TRBJ2-7; 14 bases align to TRBD2. Germline assignment: CDR1 SGDLS and CDR2 YYNGEE. The CDR3 has 16 residues. The trim removed 4 bases at V and 6 bases at J, leaving 9 bases unmatched. This CDR3 reads CASSPIPTSGRAEQYF. The CDR3 DNA reads as TGTGCCAGCAGCCCTATCCCGACTAGCGGGAGGGCCGAGCAGTACTTC.

The count of this clone is one. This chain uses TRBV28 with TRBJ1-5; 7 bases are a match to TRBD1. Germline CDR1 reads MDHEN; CDR2 reads SYDVKM. The CDR3 has 17 amino acids. V gave up 6 bases and J gave up 0 bases; unmatched junction bases: 11. This CDR3 is CASRSTAGGYSNQPQHF. CDR3 DNA: TGTGCCAGCAGATCCACGGCAGGGGGATATAGCAATCAGCCCCAGCATTTT.

J is TRBJ1-5 and V is TRBV19; the match to TRBD1 covers 10 bases. CDR1 LNHDA and CDR2 SQIVND come from the germline V gene (reference sequence). The CDR3 spans 16 residues. With 6 bases clipped from V and 1 base from J, the junction kept 6 bases outside the gene matches. Here the CDR3 DNA reads TGTGCCAGTAGGGACAGGGGGTTGACCAGCAATCAGCCCCAGCATTTT. Its protein is CASRDRGLTSNQPQHF.

The chain is built from TRBV9 and TRBJ2-1; D is unresolved. V shed 0 bases and J shed 4 bases, with 8 bases lying between them. This CDR3 comprises 14 residues. Germline CDR1 and CDR2: SGDLS and YYNGEE. This CDR3 is CASSVGDLYNEQFF. The CDR3 DNA reads TGTGCCAGCAGCGTAGGGGATCTTTACAATGAGCAGTTCTTC. The variable domain in full, completed from reference TRBV9 and TRBJ2-1, reads DSGVTQTPKHLITATGQRVTLRCSPRSGDLSVYWYQQSLDQGLQFLIQYYNGEERAKGNILERFSAQQFPDLHSELNLSSLELGDSALYFCASSVGDLYNEQFFGPGTRLTVL.

The genes are TRBV28 and TRBJ2-7; no reliable D call. V lost 4 bases, J lost 2 bases, and 3 bases lay in between. Germline CDR1 is MDHEN and CDR2 is SYDVKM. The CDR3 totals 11 residues. CDR3 sequence reads: CASSSAYEQYF. CDR3 DNA sequence: TGTGCCAGCAGTTCCGCCTACGAGCAGTACTTC.

The chain recombines TRBV5-1 with TRBJ2-3, with D possibly TRBD1 on 5 matching bases. There are 19 residues in the CDR3. V lost 2 bases to trimming and J lost 0 bases, with 22 bases between them. The germline V gene has CDR1 SGHRS and CDR2 YFSETQ. CDR3 region: CASSLVLTVPYSSTDTQYF. The DNA for the CDR3 is TGCGCCAGCAGCTTAGTACTGACAGTTCCGTACTCTAGCACAGATACGCAGTATTTT.

This rearrangement joins TRBV9 to TRBJ2-7; 14 bases match TRBD2. The germline gives CDR1 SGDLS, CDR2 YYNGEE. The CDR3 has 16 amino acids. J gave up 5 bases and V 3 bases, and 7 bases lay outside the gene matches. CDR3 in amino acids: CASSAGLAGVFNEQYF. The CDR3 region has the DNA TGTGCCAGCAGCGCGGGACTAGCGGGAGTGTTCAACGAGCAGTACTTC.

The chain carries TRBV7-3 and TRBJ2-1; D is unresolved. Trimming stripped 4 bases from V and 4 bases from J, with 8 bases between. This CDR3 contains 13 residues. Germline V gene data show CDR1 as SGHTA and CDR2 as FQGTGA. The CDR3 here is CASSSTVYNEQFF. CDR3 nucleotides: TGTGCCAGCAGCTCAACCGTGTACAATGAGCAGTTCTTC.

The chain has TRBV19 and TRBJ2-5, with 8 bases lining up with TRBD1. Trimming at V came to 5 bases and at J to 0 bases, leaving 14 bases not matched to a gene. This CDR3 contains 18 residues. Germline CDR1 and CDR2: LNHDA and SQIVND (reference sequence). CDR3 loop: CASSPRPGTGKHQETQYF. Written as DNA, the CDR3 is TGTGCCAGTAGTCCCCGCCCAGGGACAGGAAAGCACCAAGAGACCCAGTACTTC.

This clone was counted a few times. This sequence joins TRBV2 and TRBJ2-3, with 12 positions matching TRBD2. The V and J ends lost 6 bases and 2 bases, in that order; junction bases with no gene match: 3. The V gene's germline CDR1 is SNHLY and CDR2 FYNNEI. The CDR3 extends over 15 amino acids. The DNA for the CDR3 is TGTGCCAGCAGGGGACTAGCGGGCCTCACAGATACGCAGTATTTT. It is translated as CASRGLAGLTDTQYF.

V and J are TRBV19 and TRBJ2-4; D remains unclear. Germline CDR1 is LNHDA and CDR2 is SQIVND (reference sequence). The V end lost 5 bases, the J end lost 1 base, and 9 bases lay between the germline ends. This CDR3 has 14 residues. The CDR3 sequence is CASSPESAKNIQYF. The CDR3 bases are TGTGCCAGTAGTCCAGAATCGGCCAAAAACATTCAGTACTTC.

The rearrangement joins TRBV6-5 to TRBJ2-7; 9 nucleotides line up with TRBD2. The length of the CDR3 is 15 residues. V was clipped by 0 bases and J by 4 bases; unmatched bases: 4. CDR1 is MNHEY and CDR2 is SVGAGI in the germline V gene. The CDR3 region is CASSYSGLARYEQYF. In DNA, the CDR3 is TGTGCCAGCAGTTACTCCGGACTAGCGCGGTACGAGCAGTACTTC.

The V gene is TRBV10-1, the J gene TRBJ1-1; 7 positions match TRBD1. With V trimmed by 7 bases and J by 4 bases, 6 bases remained unmatched. In germline, CDR1 is WNHNN, CDR2 SYGVQD (reference sequence). This CDR3 spans 13 amino acids. The CDR3 protein is CASTPQGSTEAFF. Here the CDR3 DNA reads TGCGCCAGCACACCACAGGGGAGCACTGAAGCTTTCTTT.

This chain connects TRBV5-1 to TRBJ2-2, with 10 nucleotides matching TRBD1. The CDR3 length is 15 residues. Unmatched junction bases numbered 4, after V lost 5 bases and J lost 3 bases. Germline V gives CDR1 SGHRS, CDR2 YFSETQ. CDR3 DNA: TGCGCCAGCAGACACGGGACAGGGGACACCGGGGAGCTGTTTTTT. Translating it yields CASRHGTGDTGELFF.

The V and J genes are TRBV5-1 and TRBJ2-7; 9 nucleotides line up with TRBD2. V shed 5 bases and J 4 bases; nucleotides not matched to a gene: 7. This CDR3 has 14 residues. CDR1 and CDR2 (germline): SGHRS, YFSETQ. CDR3 sequence (DNA): TGCGCCAGCAGAACCGGGACTAGCTCGTACGAGCAGTACTTC. Translating gives CASRTGTSSYEQYF.

This clone was seen a few times. V is TRBV5-1 and J is TRBJ1-1, with D perhaps TRBD1 (5 bases). The CDR3 contains 14 residues. Germline V CDR1 and CDR2: SGHRS, YFSETQ. Trimming took off 5 bases at V and 7 bases at J, with 18 bases between the two ends. The CDR3 DNA is TGCGCCAGCAGTCCCTCACCCCACGACAGTGAAGCTTTCTTT. Encoded protein: CASSPSPHDSEAFF.

V and J are TRBV6-6 and TRBJ1-2; D perhaps matches TRBD1 (6 bases). Trimming took off 8 bases at V and 4 bases at J, with 17 bases between the two ends. Germline CDR1 MNHNY, CDR2 SVGAGI (reference sequence). This CDR3 comprises 14 residues. The CDR3 sequence is CASRGAGDTYGYTF. CDR3 coding DNA: TGTGCCAGCCGAGGGGCAGGGGATACCTATGGCTACACCTTC.

As concerns this clone: The same CDR3 is also encoded by other DNA sequences in this sample. DNA for the CDR3: TGCGCCAGCAGCTCGGGACTAGCGGGAAACAATGAGCAGTTCTTC. It encodes CASSSGLAGNNEQFF. The chain employs TRBV5-1 and TRBJ2-1, with TRBD2 matching 13 bases. The germline V gene has CDR1 SGHRS and CDR2 YFSETQ. Trimming at V came to 3 bases and at J to 5 bases, leaving 2 bases not matched to a gene. This CDR3 is 15 amino acids long.

The rearrangement joins TRBV6-5 to TRBJ1-1; D unclear. Trimming left V 5 bases short and J 10 bases short, with 11 bases between. The V gene's germline CDR1 is MNHEY and CDR2 SVGAGI. The length of the CDR3 is 11 residues. The CDR3 spells CASSDALRAFF. The CDR3 DNA reads TGTGCCAGCAGTGACGCCTTGAGAGCTTTCTTT.

This chain connects TRBV5-1 to TRBJ2-5, with 8 bases matching TRBD1. Germline CDR1 is SGHRS and CDR2 is YFSETQ. CDR3 size: 14 residues. After removal of 4 bases from V and 5 bases from J, the junction contained 7 bases not matched to a gene. In DNA form, the CDR3 reads TGCGCCAGCAGCCTGAAGGACAGGGCCGAGACCCAGTACTTC. Its protein product is CASSLKDRAETQYF.

The CDR3 region has the DNA TGTGCCAGCAGTTCCGGGACTAGTATAAACGATGAGCAGTTCTTC. It codes for CASSSGTSINDEQFF. This chain links TRBV11-3 with TRBJ2-1; 8 bases agree with TRBD2. The ends lost 6 bases at V and 8 bases at J; junction bases unmatched: 12. Germline V gives CDR1 SGHNT, CDR2 YENEEA. CDR3 size: 15 residues.

The chain recombines TRBV30 with TRBJ2-1; tentative D call: TRBD1 (6 bases). V shed 4 bases and J shed 11 bases, with 21 bases lying between them. The CDR3 extends over 14 amino acids. The germline V gene encodes CDR1 GTSNPN and CDR2 SVGIG (reference sequence). CDR3 amino acids: CAWNRGRGSRKQFF. The CDR3 region has the DNA TGTGCCTGGAATCGGGGCAGGGGATCCAGGAAGCAGTTCTTC.

The chain is built from TRBV1 and TRBJ2-5; the table's D call of TRBD2 was not tested on the DNA. TRBV1 is a pseudogene segment. The CDR3 spans 19 residues. This chain's CDR3 is CTSSQDGVAGRDLQETQYF. In nucleotides, the CDR3 is TGCACCAGCAGCCAAGATGGAGTAGCGGGACGAGATCTTCAAGAGACCCAGTACTTC.

The chain joins TRBV5-1 to TRBJ2-1, with 8 nucleotides matching TRBD1. V lost 3 bases to trimming and J lost 7 bases; unmatched junction nucleotides: 6. Germline V gene sequence: CDR1 SGHRS, CDR2 YFSETQ. The CDR3 is 14 amino acids. CDR3 in DNA: TGCGCCAGCAGCTCCCAGGGGGCGGGGAATGAGCAGTTCTTC. It codes for CASSSQGAGNEQFF.

This clone was found a few times. V gene TRBV30 combines with J gene TRBJ1-1; D not resolved. Germline values: CDR1 GTSNPN, CDR2 SVGIG (reference sequence). V lost 8 bases and J 0 bases, leaving 13 bases between the germline ends. This CDR3 is built from 13 residues. The CDR3 nucleotides are TGTGCCATCTCCGGGAGAATGAACACTGAAGCTTTCTTT. It yields the protein CAISGRMNTEAFF. The whole variable domain, filled in from reference TRBV30 and TRBJ1-1, reads SQTIHQWPATLVQPVGSPLSLECTVEGTSNPNLYWYRQAAGRGLQLLFYSVGIGQISSEVPQNLSASRPQDRQFILSSKKLLLSDSGFYLCAISGRMNTEAFFGQGTRLTVV.

About this clone: The junction and the germline gene differ at one end; a read error may be behind it. The chain joins TRBV7-9 to TRBJ1-3, with D possibly being TRBD1 (5 bases). The germline CDR1 and CDR2 sequences are SEHNR and FQNEAQ (reference sequence). The CDR3 sequence is 16 residues long. CDR3 nucleotide sequence: TGTGCCAGCCTCTCACAGGACGACCCCTCTGTAAACACCATATATTTT. Its translation: CASLSQDDPSVNTIYF.

The chain has TRBV28 and TRBJ2-3; 8 nucleotides match TRBD1. Trimming cost V 2 bases and J 2 bases; bases outside gene matches: 6. Germline CDR1 is MDHEN and CDR2 is SYDVKM. This CDR3 spans 16 amino acids. The CDR3 region has the DNA TGTGCCAGCAGTTTACTAACAGGGGGGACCACAGATACGCAGTATTTT. It specifies CASSLLTGGTTDTQYF.

This clone was seen a handful of times. V is TRBV10-1 and J is TRBJ1-4, with D possibly TRBD1 on 6 matching bases. Germline values: CDR1 WNHNN, CDR2 SYGVQD (reference sequence). The CDR3 sequence is 15 residues long. V was shortened by 6 bases and J by 7 bases, with 18 bases between the two germline ends. The CDR3 spells CASRGYGGRVEKLFF. CDR3 bases: TGCGCCAGCAGGGGCTACGGGGGCAGGGTTGAAAAACTGTTTTTT.

The table lists this clone with a count of one. The chain uses TRBV5-1 and TRBJ2-2, with D perhaps TRBD2 (5 bases). CDR1 is SGHRS, CDR2 YFSETQ, per germline. V was shortened by 2 bases and J by 6 bases, with 11 bases between the two germline ends. The CDR3 runs 14 residues. In nucleotides, the CDR3 is TGCGCCAGCAGCTTCGGGAACGGGGCCGGGGAGCTGTTTTTT. Encoded protein: CASSFGNGAGELFF.

This sequence joins TRBV19 and TRBJ1-1; TRBD1 might be the D (5 bases). The CDR3 sequence is 18 residues long. Germline values: CDR1 LNHDA, CDR2 SQIVND (reference sequence). V lost 0 bases and J lost 4, with 21 bases in between. The CDR3 region is CASSIDLARAGSVTEAFF. CDR3 bases: TGTGCCAGTAGTATAGATCTTGCTCGGGCAGGGAGTGTCACTGAAGCTTTCTTT.

This clone was counted between two and nine times. The chain recombines TRBV7-7 with TRBJ2-3, with 7 bases that match TRBD2. CDR1 SSHAT and CDR2 FNYEAQ come from the germline V gene (reference sequence). V shed 1 base, J shed 1 base, and the junction held 2 bases outside the gene matches. The CDR3 runs to 15 residues. As DNA, the CDR3 is TGTGCCAGCAGCTTAGGACTAGCAGGCACAGATACGCAGTATTTT. Protein: CASSLGLAGTDTQYF. The variable domain in full, with the rest retrieved from reference TRBV7-7 and TRBJ2-3, is GAGVSQSPRYKVTKRGQDVTLRCDPISSHATLYWYQQALGQGPEFLTYFNYEAQPDKSGLPSDRFSAERPEGSISTLTIQRTEQRDSAMYRCASSLGLAGTDTQYFGPGTRLTVL.